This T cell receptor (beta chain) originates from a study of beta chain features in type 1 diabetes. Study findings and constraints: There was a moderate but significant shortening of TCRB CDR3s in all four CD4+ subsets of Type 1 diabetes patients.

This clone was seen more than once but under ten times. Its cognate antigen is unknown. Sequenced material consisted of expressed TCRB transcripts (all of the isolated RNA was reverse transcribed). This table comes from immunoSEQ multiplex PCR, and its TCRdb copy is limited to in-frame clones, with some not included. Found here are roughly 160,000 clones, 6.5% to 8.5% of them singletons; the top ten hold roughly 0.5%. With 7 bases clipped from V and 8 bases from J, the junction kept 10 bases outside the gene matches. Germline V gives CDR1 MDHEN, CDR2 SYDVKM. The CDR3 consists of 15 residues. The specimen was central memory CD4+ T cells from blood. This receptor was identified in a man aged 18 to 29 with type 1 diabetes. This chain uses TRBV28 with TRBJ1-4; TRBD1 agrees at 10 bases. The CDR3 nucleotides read TGTGCCAGCAAGGACACCGGGACAGGGGCCGAAAAACTGTTTTTT. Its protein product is CASKDTGTGAEKLFF.